This TCR beta chain was identified during a study of T cell repertoires in cytomegalovirus infection. As for the study in general: Public TCR beta signatures were indicative of both CMV infection and a matching HLA type. Study results and limitations: Dominant in the ex vivo response were TCR beta clonotypes restricted by HLA-C and specific for CMV. Cumulative public TCR beta family frequency identified CMV carriers with the relevant HLA.

Trimming removed 5 bases at V and 2 bases at J, with 18 bases between. This CDR3 has 16 amino acids. Germline CDR1 is SEHNR and CDR2 is FQNEAQ (reference sequence). TCRdb re-called the reads with MiXCR, one entry per CDR3 protein. This table has hundreds of thousands of distinct CDR3 sequences, 24% appearing once. This clonotype was seen at least ten times. Its antigen is currently unknown. This chain connects TRBV7-9 to TRBJ2-5; tentatively, D is TRBD1 or TRBD2 (5 bases each). The sample comprised CD8+ T cells from PBMCs. The source is a human donor in good health (CMV status not recorded). Some clones in this sample may be carry-over from other donors' samples. In DNA form, the CDR3 reads TGTGCCAGCAGCGAACTAGGGACGGCAAATCAAGAGACCCAGTACTTC. Residues: CASSELGTANQETQYF. Filled out from reference TRBV7-9 and TRBJ2-5, the complete variable domain reads DTGVSQNPRHKITKRGQNVTFRCDPISEHNRLYWYRQTLGQGPEFLTYFQNEAQLEKSRLLSDRFSAERPKGSFSTLEIQRTEQGDSAMYLCASSELGTANQETQYFGPGTRLLVL.